This T cell receptor beta chain originates from a study of Ad26.COV2.S vaccination and SARS-CoV-2 variants. Study observations and caveats: Overall T cell responses may have been underestimated by the analyses of TCR breadth and depth. Marked by substantial breadth, spike-specific CD8+ and CD4+ T cell responses were reportedly seen after vaccination. For non-spike TCRs, breadth in vaccine recipients resembled that in placebo recipients.

With regard to this clone: Antigen specificity is unknown.

TCRdb's copy holds only in-frame clones and misses some; the assay was immunoSEQ multiplex PCR. Seen here are hundreds of thousands of clones, approximately 89% observed once, and the top ten hold approximately 3.3%. Trimming pared 5 bases from V and 6 bases from J, leaving 10 bases between. CDR1 and CDR2 (germline): MGHDK, SYGVNS. This CDR3 has 12 amino acids. The treatment was: about 20 received Ad26.COV2.S at low or high dose, single or two shots; about 5 received placebo; per-sample allocation not given. On day 63 after the first injection, vaccine and placebo recipients gave samples. This person who donated was an adult of 18-55 years in Boston.

This sample comprised peripheral blood, obtained in a trial of Ad26.COV2.S vaccine versus placebo. This TCR derives from a person between 18 and 59 years old who received the Ad26.COV2.S COVID-19 vaccine or a placebo. The chain recombines TRBV25-1 with TRBJ1-1, with D maybe TRBD1 (6 bases). CDR3 nucleotide sequence: TGTGCCAGCAGTAGCGGGGGCGCTGAAGCTTTCTTT. It yields the protein CASSSGGAEAFF.